The rows below give T cell receptor beta chains drawn from one sample of a study of T cells expressing NK-cell markers. From its re-call of the 5' RACE reads, TCRdb lists each CDR3 protein once, without DNA. The sample has approximately 170,000 distinct CDR3 sequences. Sequencing input: blood T cells: a sorted CD56 or NKG2C T cell subset, CD4+ or CD8+ T cells, or bulk PBMC T cells (not recorded which). The receptors come from a man between 18 and 69 years old in good health. Each CDR3 is given with its conserved first and last residue.

v_gene: TRBV2
j_gene: TRBJ2-3
CDR3aa: CASSERPTSAKDTQYF

v_gene: TRBV7-9
j_gene: TRBJ2-4
CDR3aa: CASSLSNIQYF

v_gene: TRBV12-3/TRBV12-4
j_gene: TRBJ2-2
CDR3aa: CASSLSPGLAATGELFF

v_gene: TRBV6-2/TRBV6-3
j_gene: TRBJ2-7
CDR3aa: CASSSARDLYEQYF

v_gene: TRBV12-3/TRBV12-4
j_gene: TRBJ2-1
CDR3aa: CASSPSGNTYNEQFF

v_gene: TRBV6-1
j_gene: TRBJ2-5
CDR3aa: CASSPPGQNPKETQYF

v_gene: TRBV11-2
j_gene: TRBJ2-7
CDR3aa: CASSLGLAGGYGYEQYF

v_gene: TRBV6-1
j_gene: TRBJ2-1
CDR3aa: CASMVEYSSFEGNEQFF

v_gene: TRBV4-1
j_gene: TRBJ2-2
CDR3aa: CASSQEPRNTGELFF

v_gene: TRBV6-4
j_gene: TRBJ1-5
CDR3aa: CASSPDYSNQPQHF

v_gene: TRBV5-1
j_gene: TRBJ2-7
CDR3aa: CASSLFWDRSTYEQYF

v_gene: TRBV19
j_gene: TRBJ2-1
CDR3aa: CASSPGSSGYEQFF

v_gene: TRBV6-1
j_gene: TRBJ2-7
CDR3aa: CASSELGGGINEQYF

v_gene: TRBV9
j_gene: TRBJ2-5
CDR3aa: CASSVGPNQETQYF

v_gene: TRBV9
j_gene: TRBJ2-4
CDR3aa: CASSPATYGGAKNIQYF

v_gene: TRBV5-4
j_gene: TRBJ1-2
CDR3aa: CASTKSGFNYGYTF

v_gene: TRBV5-4
j_gene: TRBJ2-5
CDR3aa: CASSLEIIGRETQYF

v_gene: TRBV7-9
j_gene: TRBJ2-2
CDR3aa: CASSPKMRQGAIGELFF

v_gene: TRBV2
j_gene: TRBJ2-7
CDR3aa: CASSAESETDYEQYF

v_gene: TRBV28
j_gene: TRBJ1-6
CDR3aa: CASSSPLGNSPLHF

v_gene: TRBV15
j_gene: TRBJ1-1
CDR3aa: CATRLNTEAFF

v_gene: TRBV2
j_gene: TRBJ1-2
CDR3aa: CASGTTINYGYTF

v_gene: TRBV10-3
j_gene: TRBJ2-1
CDR3aa: CAISEAQLAGGPNNEQFF

v_gene: TRBV7-6
j_gene: TRBJ2-1
CDR3aa: CASSPTGGGEQFF

v_gene: TRBV20-1
j_gene: TRBJ1-4
CDR3aa: CSAGELPTNEKLFF

v_gene: TRBV19
j_gene: TRBJ1-2
CDR3aa: CASSMGSAGYTF

v_gene: TRBV4-1
j_gene: TRBJ2-1
CDR3aa: CASSEDGTGFYGEQFF

v_gene: TRBV7-9
j_gene: TRBJ2-1
CDR3aa: CASSFGSGGAYNEQFF

v_gene: TRBV4-1
j_gene: TRBJ1-6
CDR3aa: CASSQATGGEINSPLHF

v_gene: TRBV6-2/TRBV6-3
j_gene: TRBJ1-1
CDR3aa: CASSIELNTEAFF

v_gene: TRBV2
j_gene: TRBJ2-1
CDR3aa: CASPGRKSGDYGNTYEQFF

v_gene: TRBV7-9
j_gene: TRBJ1-1
CDR3aa: CASSTAGTDRGAFF

v_gene: TRBV6-5
j_gene: TRBJ2-3
CDR3aa: CASSYPGQGKDTQYF

v_gene: TRBV5-6
j_gene: TRBJ2-1
CDR3aa: CASRRSGPHNEQFF

v_gene: TRBV9
j_gene: TRBJ1-2
CDR3aa: CASGMDREADGYTF

v_gene: TRBV6-2/TRBV6-3
j_gene: TRBJ2-3
CDR3aa: CASQLFDTQYF

v_gene: TRBV27
j_gene: TRBJ2-5
CDR3aa: CASSFDRNQETQYF

v_gene: TRBV27
j_gene: TRBJ1-5
CDR3aa: CASSIQGISNQPQHF

v_gene: TRBV7-6
j_gene: TRBJ1-3
CDR3aa: CASRDSFSGNTIYF

v_gene: TRBV10-3
j_gene: TRBJ2-6
CDR3aa: CAISDRDSGANVLTF

v_gene: TRBV7-9
j_gene: TRBJ2-2
CDR3aa: CASSPDGGSNTGELFF

v_gene: TRBV2
j_gene: TRBJ1-2
CDR3aa: CASSVNRGPNYGYTF

v_gene: TRBV3-1
j_gene: TRBJ2-3
CDR3aa: CASSQGPGFSTDTQYF

v_gene: TRBV5-6
j_gene: TRBJ2-7
CDR3aa: CASSSTGMLSYEQYF

v_gene: TRBV28
j_gene: TRBJ2-7
CDR3aa: CASTLSEGQLNYEQYF

v_gene: TRBV5-1
j_gene: TRBJ1-1
CDR3aa: CASSLGGGAGEAFF

v_gene: TRBV15
j_gene: TRBJ2-5
CDR3aa: CATSSGTGFVETQYF

v_gene: TRBV20-1
j_gene: TRBJ2-4
CDR3aa: CSAAYPGILDIQYF

v_gene: TRBV7-9
j_gene: TRBJ2-7
CDR3aa: CATEQGSPYEQYF

v_gene: TRBV28
j_gene: TRBJ2-5
CDR3aa: CASLAGDQETQYF

v_gene: TRBV5-6
j_gene: TRBJ2-3
CDR3aa: CASSSILNTDTQYF